This T cell receptor beta chain was found in a study of OX40 agonist ivuxolimab in advanced cancers. Study findings and constraints: On average, CD8+ T cells showed a greater number of expanded clones than CD4+.

Measured with immunoSEQ multiplex PCR; TCRdb has only the in-frame clones, and not every one. The sample carries some 35,000 clones, about nine tenths recorded once. Any history of autoimmune disease or systemic immunosuppression disqualified patients. With baseline, cycle 4 day 1, and cycle 7 day 1 as timepoints, blood was sampled. Concerning this clone: Its antigen remains unidentified.

Sequencing used CD4+ or CD8+ T cells sorted from blood, obtained in a trial of the OX40 agonist ivuxolimab. The clonotype comes from an adult with an advanced solid tumor such as melanoma, head and neck, liver or kidney cancer.

In nucleotides, the CDR3 is TGTGCCAGCACCGGGAGGCAGGGGGAAAAACTGTTTTTT. The encoded protein is CASTGRQGEKLFF. The chain is built from TRBV7-8 and TRBJ1-4, with TRBD1 as a possible D gene (6 bases). The germline V gene has CDR1 SGHVS and CDR2 FQNEAQ. The CDR3 has 13 amino acids. V lost 7 bases, J lost 8 bases, and 14 bases lay in between.